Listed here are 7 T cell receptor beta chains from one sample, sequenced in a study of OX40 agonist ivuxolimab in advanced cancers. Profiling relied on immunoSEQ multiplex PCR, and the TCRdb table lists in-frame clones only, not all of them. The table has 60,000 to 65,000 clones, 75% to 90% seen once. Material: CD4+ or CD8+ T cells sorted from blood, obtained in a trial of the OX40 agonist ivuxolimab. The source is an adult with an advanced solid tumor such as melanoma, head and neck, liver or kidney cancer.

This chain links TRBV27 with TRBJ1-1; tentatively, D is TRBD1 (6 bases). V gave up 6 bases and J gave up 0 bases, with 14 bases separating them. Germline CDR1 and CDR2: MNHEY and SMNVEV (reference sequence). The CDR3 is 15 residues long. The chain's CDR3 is CASRPRTDMNTEAFF. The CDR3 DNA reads TGTGCCAGCAGACCTAGGACAGACATGAACACTGAAGCTTTCTTT.

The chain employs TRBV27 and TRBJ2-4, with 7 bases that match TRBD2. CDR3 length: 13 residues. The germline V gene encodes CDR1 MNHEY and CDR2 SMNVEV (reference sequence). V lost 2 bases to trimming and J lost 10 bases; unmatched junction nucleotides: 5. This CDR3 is CASSLGLEGIQYF. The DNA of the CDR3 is TGTGCCAGCAGTTTAGGACTAGAAGGGATTCAGTACTTC.

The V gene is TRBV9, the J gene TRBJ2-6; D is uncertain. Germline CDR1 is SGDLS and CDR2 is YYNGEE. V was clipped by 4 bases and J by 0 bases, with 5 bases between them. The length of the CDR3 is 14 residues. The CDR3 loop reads CASSLSSGANVLTF. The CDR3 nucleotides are TGTGCCAGCAGCCTATCCTCTGGGGCCAACGTCCTGACTTTC.

This CDR3 is CASSIVGDEKLFF. CDR3 DNA: TGTGCCAGTAGTATAGTTGGCGATGAAAAACTGTTTTTT. V usage is TRBV19 and J usage is TRBJ1-4; D remains ambiguous. This CDR3 region has 13 residues. Trimming cost V 1 base and J 6 bases, with 6 bases left between them. Germline CDR1 LNHDA, CDR2 SQIVND (reference sequence).

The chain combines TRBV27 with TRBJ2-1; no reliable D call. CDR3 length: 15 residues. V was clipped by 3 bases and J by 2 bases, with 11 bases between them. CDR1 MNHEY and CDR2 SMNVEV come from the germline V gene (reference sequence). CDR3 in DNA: TGTGCCAGCAGTTTCCTCCTCGGGCCCTACAATGAGCAGTTCTTC. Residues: CASSFLLGPYNEQFF.

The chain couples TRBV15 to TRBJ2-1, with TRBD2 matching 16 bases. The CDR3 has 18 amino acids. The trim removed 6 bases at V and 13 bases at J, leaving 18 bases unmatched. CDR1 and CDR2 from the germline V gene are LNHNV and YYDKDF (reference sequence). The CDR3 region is CATRPTGDPGLAGGHQFF. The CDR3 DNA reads TGTGCCACCAGGCCGACAGGGGACCCGGGACTAGCGGGAGGGCATCAGTTCTTC.

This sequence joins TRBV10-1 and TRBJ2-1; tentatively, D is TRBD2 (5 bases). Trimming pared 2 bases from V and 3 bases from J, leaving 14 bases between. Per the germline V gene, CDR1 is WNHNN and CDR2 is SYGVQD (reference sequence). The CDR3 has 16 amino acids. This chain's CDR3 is CASSEETSLDYNEQFF. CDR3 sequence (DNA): TGCGCCAGCAGTGAGGAAACTAGTCTTGACTACAATGAGCAGTTCTTC.